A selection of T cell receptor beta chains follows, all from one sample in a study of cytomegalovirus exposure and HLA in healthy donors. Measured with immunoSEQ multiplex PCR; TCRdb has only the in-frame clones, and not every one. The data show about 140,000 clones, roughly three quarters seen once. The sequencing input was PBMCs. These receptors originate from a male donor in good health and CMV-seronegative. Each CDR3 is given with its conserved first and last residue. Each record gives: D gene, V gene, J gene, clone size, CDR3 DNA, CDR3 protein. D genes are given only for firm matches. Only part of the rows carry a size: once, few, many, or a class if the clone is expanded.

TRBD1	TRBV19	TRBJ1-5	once	TGTGCCAGTAGAGAGGACAGGGGGGATAATCAGCCCCAGCATTTT	CASREDRGDNQPQHF
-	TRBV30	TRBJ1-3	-	TGTGCCTGGAGTGGCAGGGTGGGAAACACCATATATTTT	CAWSGRVGNTIYF
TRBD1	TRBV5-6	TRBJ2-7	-	TGTGCCAGCCAGACAGGGCACGAGCAGTACTTC	CASQTGHEQYF
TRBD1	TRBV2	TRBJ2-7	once	TGTGCCAGCAGTTTGCGACAGGGGGCTGGGTACGAGCAGTACTTC	CASSLRQGAGYEQYF
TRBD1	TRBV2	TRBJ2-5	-	TGTGCCAGCACGGGACAGGGTAGAGAGACCCAGTACTTC	CASTGQGRETQYF
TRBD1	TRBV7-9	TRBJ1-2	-	TGTTCCAGCAGCTCCCCGGGACAGGGCTATGGCTACACCTTC	CSSSSPGQGYGYTF
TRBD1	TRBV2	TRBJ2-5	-	TGTGCCAGCAAAGTTGGACAGGGTGAGACCCAGTACTTC	CASKVGQGETQYF
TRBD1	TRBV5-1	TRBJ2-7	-	TGCGCCAGCAGCCCAGCCGGGACAGCTAGCTCCTACGAGCAGTACTTC	CASSPAGTASSYEQYF
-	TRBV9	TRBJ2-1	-	TGTGCCAGCAGCGTCACAGGGGGGAGGGAGAATGAGCAGTTCTTC	CASSVTGGRENEQFF
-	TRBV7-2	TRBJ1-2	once	TGTGCCAGCAGCTTAACGTGGCACAGCATTTATGGCTACACCTTC	CASSLTWHSIYGYTF
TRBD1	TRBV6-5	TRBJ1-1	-	TGTGCCAGCAGTCAGGGGGTGACTGAAGCTTTCTTT	CASSQGVTEAFF
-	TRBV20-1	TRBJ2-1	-	TGCAGTGCGAGAAGCGGCAATGAGCAGTTCTTC	CSARSGNEQFF
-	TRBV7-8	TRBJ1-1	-	TGTGCCAGCAGCTTATCATCCCCAGGGGCTCGAACTGAAGCTTTCTTT	CASSLSSPGARTEAFF
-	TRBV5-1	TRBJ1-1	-	TGCGCCAGCAGCGTTCTAACAGGGAGCATGAACACTGAAGCTTTCTTT	CASSVLTGSMNTEAFF
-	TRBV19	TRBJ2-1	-	TGTGCCAGTAGTCGGGGAAGCTCCTACAATGAGCAGTTCTTC	CASSRGSSYNEQFF
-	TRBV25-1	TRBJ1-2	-	TGTGCCAGCAGTGATCGGGTCACGAACGACGGCTACACCTTC	CASSDRVTNDGYTF